The TCR beta chain described here comes from a study of blood T cells in healthy people across ages. The CDR3 is made up of 16 amino acids. J gave up 1 base and V 1 base, and 3 bases lay outside the gene matches. CDR1 is SGHAT, CDR2 FQNNGV, per germline. Alongside a J-beta primer mix, a sample-barcoded 5' primer served in a second PCR lasting about 7 to 11 cycles. TCRdb itself ran the 5' RACE reads through MiXCR, one entry per CDR3 protein. The sample lists over a million distinct CDR3 sequences; under 55% were seen once. Sequences were obtained from blood. This TCR derives from a woman between 55 and 75 years old in good health. The chain employs TRBV11-2 and TRBJ2-3; 9 bases line up with TRBD2. CDR3 bases: TGTGCCAGCAGCTTAGGGAGGACTAGCGGCACAGATACGCAGTATTTT. It codes for CASSLGRTSGTDTQYF.